These T cell receptor beta chains were read from a single sample in a study of T-cell reconstitution after alpha-beta-depleted transplantation in children. TCRdb re-derived calls from the PCR reads in MiXCR, one entry per CDR3 protein. The sample lists 400,000 to 500,000 distinct CDR3 sequences; 11% were seen once. The sample was PBMCs from the stem cell graft donor, taken from the stem cell graft. The receptors were sampled from a human donor who donated a stem cell graft to a child with acute myeloid leukemia. CDR3s include the opening cysteine and the closing phenylalanine or tryptophan. Each record gives: V gene, clone size, J gene, D gene, CDR3 DNA, CDR3 protein. A D gene is named only where the DNA matches it firmly. Some rows mark clone size as missing; the rest say once, few, many or name a class of expanded clone.

v_gene: TRBV7-3
abundance: once
j_gene: TRBJ1-4
d_gene: TRBD1
CDR3nt: TGTGCCTTCAGTTGGAGCACCCCGGGACAGGGGCTCTTGAATGAAAAACTGTTTTTT
CDR3aa: CAFSWSTPGQGLLNEKLFF

v_gene: TRBV11-2
abundance: few
j_gene: TRBJ1-1
d_gene: TRBD1
CDR3nt: TGTGCCAGCAGCTTAAGGGTGAGGGCCCCGGGACAGGGTATGAACACTGAAGCTTTCTTT
CDR3aa: CASSLRVRAPGQGMNTEAFF

v_gene: TRBV3-1
abundance: few
j_gene: TRBJ2-1
d_gene: TRBD2
CDR3nt: TGTGCCTGCTCCAACCGCGGGGGGCTCTACAATGAGCAGTTCTTC
CDR3aa: CACSNRGGLYNEQFF

v_gene: TRBV15
abundance: few
j_gene: TRBJ1-6
d_gene: .
CDR3nt: TGTGCCACAAGCAACAGGAATTCACCCCTCCACTTT
CDR3aa: CATSNRNSPLHF

v_gene: TRBV12-3/TRBV12-4
abundance: .
j_gene: TRBJ1-6
d_gene: .
CDR3nt: TGTGCCAGCAGTTTAGTCAACGACCCCCTCCACTTT
CDR3aa: CASSLVNDPLHF

v_gene: TRBV25-1
abundance: few
j_gene: TRBJ2-3
d_gene: TRBD2
CDR3nt: TGTGCCAGCAGTGAATTAAAGGTAGCGGGAGTGGTCCTCGGCACAGATACGCAGTATTTT
CDR3aa: CASSELKVAGVVLGTDTQYF

v_gene: TRBV5-1
abundance: .
j_gene: TRBJ2-1
d_gene: .
CDR3nt: TGCGCCAGCCTCTCGACTGGACTGTACAATGAGCAGTTCTTC
CDR3aa: CASLSTGLYNEQFF

v_gene: TRBV20-1
abundance: few
j_gene: TRBJ2-1
d_gene: TRBD2
CDR3nt: TGCAGTGCCGGGGGTCTAGCGGGAGAGAATGAGCAGTTCTTC
CDR3aa: CSAGGLAGENEQFF

v_gene: TRBV10-3
abundance: .
j_gene: TRBJ2-7
d_gene: .
CDR3nt: TGTGCCATCAGTGAGCTAGCAGAGCAGTACTTC
CDR3aa: CAISELAEQYF

v_gene: TRBV6-1
abundance: .
j_gene: TRBJ2-1
d_gene: TRBD2
CDR3nt: TGTGCCAGCAGACCTTCTAGCGGGAGAGACCTTTCTGAGTTCTTC
CDR3aa: CASRPSSGRDLSEFF

v_gene: TRBV16
abundance: few
j_gene: TRBJ2-4
d_gene: TRBD1
CDR3nt: TGTGCCAGCAGCCAAAGGGACAGCTCGCCGGTAAGGCCATACATTCAGTACTTC
CDR3aa: CASSQRDSSPVRPYIQYF

v_gene: TRBV12-3/TRBV12-4
abundance: many
j_gene: TRBJ1-4
d_gene: .
CDR3nt: TGTGCCAGCACTCTAAGGGGCCCCGGAAGGGGAAAACTGTTTTTT
CDR3aa: CASTLRGPGRGKLFF

v_gene: TRBV20-1
abundance: few
j_gene: TRBJ2-3
d_gene: .
CDR3nt: TGCAGTGCTAGAGATAATGCAGGCCCCACAGATACGCAGTATTTT
CDR3aa: CSARDNAGPTDTQYF

v_gene: TRBV29-1
abundance: many
j_gene: TRBJ1-1
d_gene: .
CDR3nt: TGCAGCGTGACTCCAGGGGAATCGAACACTGAAGCTTTCTTT
CDR3aa: CSVTPGESNTEAFF

v_gene: TRBV7-9
abundance: .
j_gene: TRBJ1-1
d_gene: .
CDR3nt: TGTGCCAGCAGCTCAGATACACAGGGAATGAACACTGAAGCTTTCTTT
CDR3aa: CASSSDTQGMNTEAFF

v_gene: TRBV12-3/TRBV12-4
abundance: few
j_gene: TRBJ2-1
d_gene: TRBD2
CDR3nt: TGTGCCAGCAGTTTAGGGAGGGCTAGCGGGGGGGCCCCAAATGAGCAGTTCTTC
CDR3aa: CASSLGRASGGAPNEQFF

v_gene: TRBV18
abundance: many
j_gene: TRBJ2-5
d_gene: .
CDR3nt: TGTGCCAGCTCATCCGGACTGAAAGAGACCCAGTACTTC
CDR3aa: CASSSGLKETQYF

v_gene: TRBV20-1
abundance: .
j_gene: TRBJ2-1
d_gene: TRBD2
CDR3nt: TGCAGTGCTCCCCGTTTAGCGGGAGGGCCCTATGAGCAGTTCTTC
CDR3aa: CSAPRLAGGPYEQFF

v_gene: TRBV19
abundance: few
j_gene: TRBJ2-6
d_gene: .
CDR3nt: TGTGCCAGTCGTAACCCAGGGTCTGGGGCCAACGTCCTGACTTTC
CDR3aa: CASRNPGSGANVLTF

v_gene: TRBV20-1
abundance: .
j_gene: TRBJ2-5
d_gene: .
CDR3nt: TGCAGTGCTAGAGATCTCCGACAGACAGGTCTGGAGACCCAGTACTTC
CDR3aa: CSARDLRQTGLETQYF

v_gene: TRBV7-2
abundance: many
j_gene: TRBJ1-5
d_gene: TRBD1
CDR3nt: TGTGCCAGCAGTCAGCACGGACAGGGAAGTCAGCCCCAGCATTTT
CDR3aa: CASSQHGQGSQPQHF

v_gene: TRBV6-6
abundance: few
j_gene: TRBJ1-3
d_gene: .
CDR3nt: TGTGCCAGCAGTTACGGTTTTGGAAACACCATATATTTT
CDR3aa: CASSYGFGNTIYF

v_gene: TRBV11-3
abundance: once
j_gene: TRBJ1-1
d_gene: .
CDR3nt: TGTGCCAGCAGCTCCGGCCCGGGCAGCCTGAACACTGAAGCTTTCTTT
CDR3aa: CASSSGPGSLNTEAFF

v_gene: TRBV20-1
abundance: .
j_gene: TRBJ2-1
d_gene: TRBD2
CDR3nt: TGCAGTGCTCGCCGACTAGCGGGGTCCTACAATGAGCAGTTCTTC
CDR3aa: CSARRLAGSYNEQFF

v_gene: TRBV6-5
abundance: many
j_gene: TRBJ2-1
d_gene: .
CDR3nt: TGTGCCAGCAGTTACATAAACAGGCCGGATGAGCAGTTCTTC
CDR3aa: CASSYINRPDEQFF

v_gene: TRBV6-1
abundance: .
j_gene: TRBJ1-4
d_gene: TRBD1
CDR3nt: TGTGCCAGCAGGGGACAGGCCCCTAATGAAAAACTGTTTTTT
CDR3aa: CASRGQAPNEKLFF

v_gene: TRBV29-1
abundance: .
j_gene: TRBJ1-1
d_gene: .
CDR3nt: TGCAGCGTTGATGGGAACACTGAAGCTTTCTTT
CDR3aa: CSVDGNTEAFF

v_gene: TRBV7-3
abundance: few
j_gene: TRBJ2-3
d_gene: TRBD2
CDR3nt: TGTGCCAGCAGCAAGACTAGCGGAAGCACAGATACGCAGTATTTT
CDR3aa: CASSKTSGSTDTQYF

v_gene: TRBV18
abundance: few
j_gene: TRBJ2-3
d_gene: .
CDR3nt: TGTGCCAGCTCACGGGATGGCCTAAGCACAGATACGCAGTATTTT
CDR3aa: CASSRDGLSTDTQYF

v_gene: TRBV27
abundance: .
j_gene: TRBJ2-7
d_gene: TRBD2
CDR3nt: TGTGCCAGCAGTTCCCGGGACCGGGGACTAGCGGAATACGAGCAGTACTTC
CDR3aa: CASSSRDRGLAEYEQYF

v_gene: TRBV12-3/TRBV12-4
abundance: .
j_gene: TRBJ2-7
d_gene: .
CDR3nt: TGTGCCAGCAGTTTAGCGCGGGCAGCCGAGGGCGAGCAGTACTTC
CDR3aa: CASSLARAAEGEQYF

v_gene: TRBV2
abundance: .
j_gene: TRBJ2-5
d_gene: .
CDR3nt: TGTGCCAGCAGTGCCAGGAGGGGAGGAGAGACCCAGTACTTC
CDR3aa: CASSARRGGETQYF

v_gene: TRBV7-9
abundance: many
j_gene: TRBJ2-5
d_gene: .
CDR3nt: TGTGCCAGCAGCCCTGTAGGCTCGGGGGAGACCCAGTACTTC
CDR3aa: CASSPVGSGETQYF

v_gene: TRBV12-3/TRBV12-4
abundance: many
j_gene: TRBJ2-7
d_gene: TRBD2
CDR3nt: TGTGCCAGCAGCAAAAAGCGGGACTCCGAGCAGTACTTC
CDR3aa: CASSKKRDSEQYF

v_gene: TRBV12-3/TRBV12-4
abundance: many
j_gene: TRBJ1-1
d_gene: TRBD1
CDR3nt: TGTGCCAGCAGTTTCGAAGACAGGGGTATTGAAGCTTTCTTT
CDR3aa: CASSFEDRGIEAFF

v_gene: TRBV29-1
abundance: few
j_gene: TRBJ2-1
d_gene: TRBD1
CDR3nt: TGCAGCGTTGAAGTAAACGACAGGGGGCGCGGGAATGAGCAGTTCTTC
CDR3aa: CSVEVNDRGRGNEQFF

v_gene: TRBV4-3
abundance: .
j_gene: TRBJ2-2
d_gene: .
CDR3nt: TGCGCCAGCAGCCAATGGGCTGACACCGGGGAGCTGTTTTTT
CDR3aa: CASSQWADTGELFF

v_gene: TRBV25-1
abundance: many
j_gene: TRBJ2-3
d_gene: .
CDR3nt: TGTGCCAGCAGTGAACTCCAAGACAGAGTCGGAAGCACAGATACGCAGTATTTT
CDR3aa: CASSELQDRVGSTDTQYF

v_gene: TRBV12-3/TRBV12-4
abundance: .
j_gene: TRBJ2-6
d_gene: .
CDR3nt: TGTGCCAGCAGGAGGGATGCTGGGGCCAACGTCCTGACTTTC
CDR3aa: CASRRDAGANVLTF

v_gene: TRBV6-2/TRBV6-3
abundance: .
j_gene: TRBJ2-1
d_gene: .
CDR3nt: TGTGCCAGCAGTTTTTTGCGGGTCGGTGAGCAGTTCTTC
CDR3aa: CASSFLRVGEQFF

v_gene: TRBV9
abundance: .
j_gene: TRBJ2-1
d_gene: .
CDR3nt: TGTGCCAGCAGCGTAGATCGGAGCTCCTACAATGAGCAGTTCTTC
CDR3aa: CASSVDRSSYNEQFF

v_gene: TRBV7-9
abundance: .
j_gene: TRBJ1-6
d_gene: .
CDR3nt: TGTGCCAGCAGCTCGGGCAGACCATCCCCCCTCCACTTT
CDR3aa: CASSSGRPSPLHF

v_gene: TRBV4-1
abundance: many
j_gene: TRBJ2-5
d_gene: .
CDR3nt: TGCGCCAGCAGCCAAGATTTTTGGGGCAGCCAAGAGACCCAGTACTTC
CDR3aa: CASSQDFWGSQETQYF